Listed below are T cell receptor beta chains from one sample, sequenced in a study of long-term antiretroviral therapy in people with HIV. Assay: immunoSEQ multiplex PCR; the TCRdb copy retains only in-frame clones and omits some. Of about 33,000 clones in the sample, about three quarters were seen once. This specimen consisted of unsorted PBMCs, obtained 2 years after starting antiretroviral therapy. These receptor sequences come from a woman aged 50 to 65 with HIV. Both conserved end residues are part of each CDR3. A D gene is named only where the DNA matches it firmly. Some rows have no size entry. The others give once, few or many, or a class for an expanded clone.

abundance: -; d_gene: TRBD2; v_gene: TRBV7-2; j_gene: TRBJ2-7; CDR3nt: TGTGCCAGCAGCTTCGGGGGGGCTTTCGAGCAGTACTTC; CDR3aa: CASSFGGAFEQYF
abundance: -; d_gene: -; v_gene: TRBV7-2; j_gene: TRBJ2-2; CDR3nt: TGTGCCAGCAGCTTTCGGACCGGGGAGCTGTTTTTT; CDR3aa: CASSFRTGELFF
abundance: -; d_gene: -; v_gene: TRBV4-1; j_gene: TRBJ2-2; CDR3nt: TGCGCCAGCAGCCATAGTAGGTCCGGGGAGCTGTTTTTT; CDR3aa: CASSHSRSGELFF
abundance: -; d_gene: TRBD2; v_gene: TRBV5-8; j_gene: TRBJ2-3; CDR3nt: TGTGCCAGCACCACCCGGGCTAGCGGGGCCACAGATACGCAGTATTTT; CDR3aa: CASTTRASGATDTQYF
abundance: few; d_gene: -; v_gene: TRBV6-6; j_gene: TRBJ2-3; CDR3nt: TGTGCCAGCAGTTACGGCCCAGATACGCAGTATTTT; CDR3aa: CASSYGPDTQYF
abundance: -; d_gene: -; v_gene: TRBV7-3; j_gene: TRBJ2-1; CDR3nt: TGTGCCAGCAGCTCCCACGGGGGAAACTACAATGAGCAGTTCTTC; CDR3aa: CASSSHGGNYNEQFF
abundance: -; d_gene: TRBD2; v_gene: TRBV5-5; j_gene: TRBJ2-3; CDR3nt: TGTGCCAGCAGCTATAGCGGGGGAAGCACAGATACGCAGTATTTT; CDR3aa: CASSYSGGSTDTQYF
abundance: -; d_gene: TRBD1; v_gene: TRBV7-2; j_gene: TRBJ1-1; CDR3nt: TGTGCCAGCAGCTTAATTGCAGGGGGCTTAAGGGCTGAAGCTTTCTTT; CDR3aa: CASSLIAGGLRAEAFF
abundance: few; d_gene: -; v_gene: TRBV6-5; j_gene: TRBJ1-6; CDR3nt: TGTGCCAGCAGTCCTTACAACAATTCACCCCTCCACTTT; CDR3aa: CASSPYNNSPLHF
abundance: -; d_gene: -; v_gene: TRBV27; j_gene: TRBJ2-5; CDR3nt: TGTGCCAGCAGTTGGGGGGGGGCTAGAGAGACCCAGTACTTC; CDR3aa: CASSWGGARETQYF
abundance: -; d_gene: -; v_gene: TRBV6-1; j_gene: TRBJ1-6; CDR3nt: TGTGCCGCCTGCTCACAGGGACAAGGTTCACCCCTCCACTTT; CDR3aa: CAACSQGQGSPLHF
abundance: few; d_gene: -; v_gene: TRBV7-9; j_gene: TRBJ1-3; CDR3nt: TGTGCCAGCAGCAAAATCTTAAACACTGGAAACACCATATATTTT; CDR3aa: CASSKILNTGNTIYF
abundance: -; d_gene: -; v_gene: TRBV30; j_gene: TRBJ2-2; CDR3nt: TGTGCCTGGAGTGTGGGGCCGTACACCGGGGAGCTGTTTTTT; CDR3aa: CAWSVGPYTGELFF
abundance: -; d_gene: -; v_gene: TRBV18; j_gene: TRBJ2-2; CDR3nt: TGTGCCAGCTCACCGGGCTTCAACACCGGGGAGCTGTTTTTT; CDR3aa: CASSPGFNTGELFF
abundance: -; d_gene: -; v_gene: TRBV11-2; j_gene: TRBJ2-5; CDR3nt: TGTGCCAGCAGCTTAGCGTCGTGGGAGACCCAGTACTTC; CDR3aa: CASSLASWETQYF
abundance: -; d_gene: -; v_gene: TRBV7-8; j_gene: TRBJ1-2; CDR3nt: TGTGCCAGCAGCTTAGCGGTTGACTATGGCTACACCTTC; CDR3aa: CASSLAVDYGYTF
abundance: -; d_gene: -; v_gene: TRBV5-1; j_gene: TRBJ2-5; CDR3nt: TGCGCCAGCAGCTTGGTACTATCTTTGGCGGGGGAGACCCAGTACTTC; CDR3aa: CASSLVLSLAGETQYF
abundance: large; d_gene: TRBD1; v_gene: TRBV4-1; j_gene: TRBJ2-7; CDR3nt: TGCGCCAGCAGCCAAGGGTGGACAGGCTACGAGCAGTACTTC; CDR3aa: CASSQGWTGYEQYF
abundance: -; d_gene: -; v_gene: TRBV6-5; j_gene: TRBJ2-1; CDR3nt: TGTGCCAGCATAACTAACGGGGGATTTGGTGAGCAGTTCTTC; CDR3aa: CASITNGGFGEQFF
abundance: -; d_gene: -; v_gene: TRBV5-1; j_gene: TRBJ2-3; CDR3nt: TGCGCCAGCAGAGAGTCTGGCGCGGCAGATACGCAGTATTTT; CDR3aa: CASRESGAADTQYF
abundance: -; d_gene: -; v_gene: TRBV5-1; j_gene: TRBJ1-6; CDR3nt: TGCGCCAGCCGACCCAGGGTGCTTTCACCCCTCCACTTT; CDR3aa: CASRPRVLSPLHF
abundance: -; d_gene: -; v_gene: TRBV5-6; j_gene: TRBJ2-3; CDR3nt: TGTGCCAGCAGCTTGTATGCCGAGGGTAGCACAGATACGCAGTATTTT; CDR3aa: CASSLYAEGSTDTQYF
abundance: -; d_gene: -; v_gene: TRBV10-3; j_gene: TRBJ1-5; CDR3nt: TGTGCCATCAGTGAGTCTGAGACGGGAACTCAGCCCCAGCATTTT; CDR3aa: CAISESETGTQPQHF
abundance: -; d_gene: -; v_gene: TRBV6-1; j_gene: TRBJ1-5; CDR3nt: TGTGCCAGCACCCAAAGGGCGTTAGACCAGCCCCAGCATTTT; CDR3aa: CASTQRALDQPQHF
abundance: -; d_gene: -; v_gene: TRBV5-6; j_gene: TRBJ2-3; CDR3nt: TGTGCCAGCAGCGAGACGAGCGGGTTAGGATTAGATACGCAGTATTTT; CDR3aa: CASSETSGLGLDTQYF
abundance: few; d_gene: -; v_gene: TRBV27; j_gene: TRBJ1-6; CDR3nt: TGTGCCAGCAGTCGACAGGTCGAGAATTCACCCCTCCACTTT; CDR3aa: CASSRQVENSPLHF
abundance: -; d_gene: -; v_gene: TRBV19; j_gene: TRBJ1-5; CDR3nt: TGTGCCAGTAGTTCGTCCTTACAGGGATATAGCAATCAGCCCCAGCATTTT; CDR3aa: CASSSSLQGYSNQPQHF
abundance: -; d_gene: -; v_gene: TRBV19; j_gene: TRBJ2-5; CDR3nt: TGTGCCAGTAGTATATCGGAGACCCAGTACTTC; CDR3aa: CASSISETQYF
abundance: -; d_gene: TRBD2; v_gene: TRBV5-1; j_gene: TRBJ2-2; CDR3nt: TGCGCCAGCAGCTTGGCGGGGGGGACGAACACCGGGGAGCTGTTTTTT; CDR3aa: CASSLAGGTNTGELFF
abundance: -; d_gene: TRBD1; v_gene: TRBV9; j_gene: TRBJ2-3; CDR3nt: TGTGCCAGCAGCACAGGACAGGGGGCGACAGATACGCAGTATTTT; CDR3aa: CASSTGQGATDTQYF
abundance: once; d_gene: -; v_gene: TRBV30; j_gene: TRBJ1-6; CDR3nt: TGTGCCTGGGCCGCAACAGGGAGTACGAATTCACCCCTCCACTTT; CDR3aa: CAWAATGSTNSPLHF
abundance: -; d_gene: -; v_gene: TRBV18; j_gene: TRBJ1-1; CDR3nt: TGTGCCAGCTCACCCCTGACAGCTGAAGCTTTCTTT; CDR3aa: CASSPLTAEAFF
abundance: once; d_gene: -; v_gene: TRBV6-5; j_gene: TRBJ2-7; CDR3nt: TGTGCCAGCAGTTACTCGAGAGTGGGGCCGGCCGAGCAGTACTTC; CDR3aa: CASSYSRVGPAEQYF
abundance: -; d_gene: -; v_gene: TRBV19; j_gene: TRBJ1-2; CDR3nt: TGTGCCAGTAGTATTCGGGGGGACCCCCACCGGCCGTATGGCTACACCTTC; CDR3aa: CASSIRGDPHRPYGYTF
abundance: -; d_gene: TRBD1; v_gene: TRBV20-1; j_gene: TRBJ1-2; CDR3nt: TGCAGTGCTGGGACAGGGCCCGGCTACACCTTC; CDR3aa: CSAGTGPGYTF
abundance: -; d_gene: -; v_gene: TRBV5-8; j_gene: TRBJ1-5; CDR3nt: TGTGCCAGCAGCTTGGTGGTGGGGGGTAGGCAGCCCCAGCATTTT; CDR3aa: CASSLVVGGRQPQHF
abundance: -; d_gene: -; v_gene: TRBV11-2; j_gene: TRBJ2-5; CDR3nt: TGTGCCAGCAGCTTCTCCAGGGTGGAGACCCAGTACTTC; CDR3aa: CASSFSRVETQYF